The 2 T cell receptor beta chains in this list originate from one sample, sequenced in a study of T cell responses to AZD1222 COVID-19 vaccine. The protocol was immunoSEQ multiplex PCR, while the TCRdb copy is restricted to in-frame clones and leaves out a portion. In the table there are fewer than 85,000 clones, roughly 87% of which are singletons. The sequences come from peripheral blood, collected 28 days after the second AZD1222 dose. Receptors originate from an adult who received the AZD1222 COVID-19 vaccine.

This clone was recorded a few times. The CDR3, as DNA: TGCGCCAGCAGCGGAGGGGGCAGGTTCAATTCACCCCTCCACTTT. Its translation is CASSGGGRFNSPLHF. The rearrangement links TRBV4-3 to TRBJ1-6; 7 bases map to TRBD1. Germline V gene data show CDR1 as LGHNA and CDR2 as YSLEER. Trimming removed 5 bases from V and 7 bases from J; junction bases left unmatched: 8. The CDR3 consists of 15 residues.

The chain recombines TRBV19 with TRBJ2-5; TRBD2 is a possible D gene (5 bases). Looked up from germline, CDR1 is LNHDA and CDR2 is SQIVND (reference sequence). Deletions cut 3 bases from V and 4 bases from J, with 15 bases between. The CDR3 is 15 residues long. The CDR3 spells CASSMGGLIRETQYF. In DNA form, the CDR3 reads TGTGCCAGTAGTATGGGCGGGTTGATCCGAGAGACCCAGTACTTC.